The clone carrying this T cell receptor (beta chain) was counted only a few times. Its antigen is currently unknown. Method: immunoSEQ multiplex PCR; TCRdb's copy keeps in-frame clones and lacks some. The sample has some 130,000 clones; roughly 91% are singletons. This specimen comes from a study of T cell responses to AZD1222 COVID-19 vaccine. Broader study findings: Only a handful of AZD1222 recipients were seropositive at baseline. There were repertoire samples only from the period after the peak T cell response. Reports indicate that nearly half of spike-specific TCRs are directed at unmutated variant regions.

The germline CDR1 and CDR2 sequences are SGHRS and YFSETQ. V gave up 4 bases and J gave up 0 bases, with 17 bases separating them. The CDR3 is 17 residues long. The chain combines TRBV5-1 with TRBJ1-3; D is ambiguous. The sample in question was peripheral blood, obtained 28 days after the second AZD1222 dose. This clonotype was sampled from an adult who received the AZD1222 COVID-19 vaccine. CDR3 sequence reads: CASSPFTTASSGNTIYF. The CDR3 DNA sequence: TGCGCCAGCAGCCCTTTCACGACGGCGAGCTCTGGAAACACCATATATTTT.